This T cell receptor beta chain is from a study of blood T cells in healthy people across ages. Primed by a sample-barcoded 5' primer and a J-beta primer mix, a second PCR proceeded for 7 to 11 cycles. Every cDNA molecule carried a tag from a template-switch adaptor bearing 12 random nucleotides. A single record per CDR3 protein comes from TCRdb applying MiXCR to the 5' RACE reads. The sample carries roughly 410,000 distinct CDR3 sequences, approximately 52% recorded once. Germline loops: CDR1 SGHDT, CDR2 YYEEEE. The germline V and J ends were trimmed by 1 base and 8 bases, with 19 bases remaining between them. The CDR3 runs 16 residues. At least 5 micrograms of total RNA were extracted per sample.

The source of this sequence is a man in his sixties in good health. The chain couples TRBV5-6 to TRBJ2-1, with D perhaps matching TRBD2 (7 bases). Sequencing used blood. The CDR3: CASSLRWGGRWDEQFF. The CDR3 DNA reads TGTGCCAGCAGCTTGAGGTGGGGGGGCCGGTGGGATGAGCAGTTCTTC.